This is a list of T cell receptor beta chains from one sample in a study of T cell repertoires in cytomegalovirus infection. TCRdb re-called the reads through MiXCR, storing one row per CDR3 protein. Of about 230,000 distinct CDR3 sequences in the sample, roughly 22% were seen once. Sequences were obtained from CD8+ T cells from PBMCs. Receptors were obtained from a human donor in good health (CMV status not recorded). Some clones in this sample may be carry-over from other donors' samples. Both conserved end residues are part of each CDR3. The D gene is left open where the match is weak. Rows give clone size only sometimes, using once, few, many, or a class for an expanded clone.

NA,13,NA,TRBJ2-7,TRBV28,CASSPGANYEQYF,TGTGCCAGCAGTCCCGGGGCAAACTACGAGCAGTACTTC
NA,14,NA,TRBJ2-7,TRBV7-9,CASSLDLMGYEQYF,TGTGCCAGCAGCTTAGATCTCATGGGCTACGAGCAGTACTTC
TRBD2,13,few,TRBJ2-1,TRBV20-1,CSAIAGNYNEQFF,TGCAGTGCCATAGCGGGCAATTACAATGAGCAGTTCTTC
NA,14,few,TRBJ2-7,TRBV7-8,CASSLGGFPYEQYF,TGTGCCAGCAGCTTAGGAGGATTCCCCTACGAGCAGTACTTC
NA,14,NA,TRBJ2-2,TRBV27,CASSWTAPDGELFF,TGTGCCAGCAGTTGGACAGCGCCGGATGGGGAGCTGTTTTTT
TRBD2,17,NA,TRBJ2-1,TRBV28,CASSHGIPGLTYNEQFF,TGTGCCAGCAGCCACGGTATTCCGGGACTAACCTACAATGAGCAGTTCTTC
TRBD1,17,NA,TRBJ1-1,TRBV27,CASSSWDREGGNTEAFF,TGTGCCAGCAGTTCGTGGGACAGGGAGGGAGGAAACACTGAAGCTTTCTTT
NA,13,few,TRBJ2-1,TRBV19,CASSILQGNEQFF,TGTGCCAGTAGTATCCTGCAGGGCAATGAGCAGTTCTTC
NA,14,many,TRBJ1-5,TRBV7-8,CASSLEWGGQPQHF,TGTGCCAGCAGCTTAGAGTGGGGGGGGCAGCCCCAGCATTTT
NA,15,NA,TRBJ2-1,TRBV20-1,CSGVEIQGRTDEQFF,TGCAGTGGGGTAGAGATCCAGGGAAGGACCGATGAGCAGTTCTTC
NA,14,NA,TRBJ1-1,TRBV27,CASFRGLGNTEAFF,TGTGCCAGCTTCAGGGGCCTGGGGAACACTGAAGCTTTCTTT
NA,15,many,TRBJ2-1,TRBV7-2,CASSPVSSRYNEQFF,TGTGCCAGCAGCCCGGTCTCGTCCCGCTACAATGAGCAGTTCTTC
NA,16,NA,TRBJ1-3,TRBV14,CASSLVSWSSGNTIYF,TGTGCCAGCAGCCTCGTATCCTGGAGCTCTGGAAACACCATATATTTT
TRBD1,16,NA,TRBJ1-1,TRBV5-5,CASSRPRTGKNTEAFF,TGTGCCAGCAGCCGCCCTCGGACAGGGAAGAACACTGAAGCTTTCTTT
NA,14,NA,TRBJ2-1,TRBV29-1,CSAIRSEGYNEQFF,TGCAGCGCTATTAGATCGGAGGGTTACAATGAGCAGTTCTTC
NA,13,NA,TRBJ1-2,TRBV10-3,CAISEGAGYGYTF,TGTGCCATCAGTGAGGGGGCAGGCTATGGCTACACCTTC
NA,15,NA,TRBJ2-3,TRBV29-1,CSAFHPLKSTDTQYF,TGCAGCGCTTTCCATCCCTTAAAGAGCACAGATACGCAGTATTTT